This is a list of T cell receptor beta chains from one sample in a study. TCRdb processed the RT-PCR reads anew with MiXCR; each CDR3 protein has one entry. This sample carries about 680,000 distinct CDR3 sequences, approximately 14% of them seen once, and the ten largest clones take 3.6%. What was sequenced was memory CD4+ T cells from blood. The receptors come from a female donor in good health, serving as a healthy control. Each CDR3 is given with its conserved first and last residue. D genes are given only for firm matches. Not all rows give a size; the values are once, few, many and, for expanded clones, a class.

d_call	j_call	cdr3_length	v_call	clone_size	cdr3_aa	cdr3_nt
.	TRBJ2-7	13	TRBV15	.	CATSRDESYEQYF	TGTGCCACCAGCAGAGATGAGAGCTACGAGCAGTACTTC
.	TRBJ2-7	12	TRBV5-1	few	CASSLGELEQYF	TGCGCCAGCAGCTTAGGAGAACTCGAGCAGTACTTC
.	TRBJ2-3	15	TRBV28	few	CASSSRGSGTDTQYF	TGTGCCAGCAGTTCTAGGGGGAGTGGCACAGATACGCAGTATTTT
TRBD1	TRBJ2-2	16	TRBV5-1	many	CASSTQGLFEAGELFF	TGCGCCAGCAGCACACAGGGGTTGTTTGAAGCCGGGGAGCTGTTTTTT
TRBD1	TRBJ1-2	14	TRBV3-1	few	CASRTRETGAGYTF	TGTGCCAGCAGGACTCGAGAGACAGGGGCTGGCTACACCTTC
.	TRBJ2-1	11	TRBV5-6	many	CASSYLLEQFF	TGTGCCAGCAGCTACCTCTTGGAGCAGTTCTTC
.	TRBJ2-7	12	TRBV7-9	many	CASSPQGGEQYF	TGTGCCAGCAGCCCTCAGGGAGGAGAGCAGTACTTC
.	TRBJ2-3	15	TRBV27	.	CASSLFRVSTDTQYF	TGTGCCAGCAGTTTATTCCGGGTCAGCACAGATACGCAGTATTTT
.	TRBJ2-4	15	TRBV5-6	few	CASSFLHPGKNIQYF	TGTGCCAGCAGCTTTTTGCACCCAGGGAAAAACATTCAGTACTTC
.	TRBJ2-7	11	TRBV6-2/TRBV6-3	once	CASSYSVEQYF	TGTGCCAGCAGTTACTCCGTCGAGCAGTACTTC
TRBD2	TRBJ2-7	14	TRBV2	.	CASGGGVESYEQYF	TGTGCCAGCGGCGGGGGAGTGGAATCCTACGAGCAGTACTTC
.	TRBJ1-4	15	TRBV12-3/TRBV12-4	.	CASRPSGGANEKLFF	TGTGCCAGCAGACCCTCGGGGGGGGCTAATGAAAAACTGTTTTTT
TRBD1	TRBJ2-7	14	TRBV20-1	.	CSAHSGTGVVEQYF	TGCAGTGCGCACTCAGGGACAGGGGTCGTCGAGCAGTACTTC
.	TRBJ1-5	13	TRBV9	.	CASSAHEDQPQHF	TGTGCCAGCAGCGCCCACGAAGATCAGCCCCAGCATTTT
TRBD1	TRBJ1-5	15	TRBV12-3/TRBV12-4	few	CASSRWDRGDQPQHF	TGTGCCAGCAGTCGATGGGACAGGGGCGATCAGCCCCAGCATTTT
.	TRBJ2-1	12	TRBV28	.	CASSILDTEQFF	TGTGCCAGCAGCATACTAGACACTGAGCAGTTCTTC
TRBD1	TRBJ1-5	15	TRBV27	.	CASSPTGYSNQPQHF	TGTGCCAGCAGCCCGACAGGGTACAGCAATCAGCCCCAGCATTTT
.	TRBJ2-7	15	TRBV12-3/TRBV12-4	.	CASSLGVRSSYEQYF	TGTGCCAGCAGTTTAGGGGTCAGGAGCTCCTACGAGCAGTACTTC
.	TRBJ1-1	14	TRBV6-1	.	CASSASAGVTEAFF	TGTGCCAGCAGTGCCTCGGCTGGGGTCACTGAAGCTTTCTTT
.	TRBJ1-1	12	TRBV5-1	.	CASTQGGTEAFF	TGCGCCAGCACCCAGGGCGGCACAGAAGCTTTCTTT
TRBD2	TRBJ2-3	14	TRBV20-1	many	CSAKGLAETDTQYF	TGCAGTGCTAAGGGACTAGCGGAAACAGATACGCAGTATTTT
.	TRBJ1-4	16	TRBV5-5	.	CASSLGLIPADEKLFF	TGTGCCAGCAGCTTGGGACTGATCCCGGCAGATGAAAAACTGTTTTTT
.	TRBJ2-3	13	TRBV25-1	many	CASSEVGTDTQYF	TGTGCCAGCAGTGAGGTTGGGACAGATACGCAGTATTTT
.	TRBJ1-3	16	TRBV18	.	CASSPSVGSSGNTIYF	TGTGCCAGCTCACCATCGGTAGGGAGCTCTGGAAACACCATATATTTT
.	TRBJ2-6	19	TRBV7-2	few	CASSLRNKSGGAGANVLTF	TGTGCCAGCAGCCTTAGAAATAAGTCGGGGGGCGCTGGGGCCAACGTCCTGACTTTC
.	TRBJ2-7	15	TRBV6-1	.	CASSAPDGASYEQYF	TGTGCCAGCAGTGCTCCCGACGGTGCCTCCTACGAGCAGTACTTC
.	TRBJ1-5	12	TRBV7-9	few	CASSLGVQPQHF	TGTGCCAGCAGCTTAGGCGTTCAGCCCCAGCATTTT
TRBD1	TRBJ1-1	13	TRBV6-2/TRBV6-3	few	CASRKDRDTEAFF	TGTGCCAGCAGGAAAGACAGGGACACTGAAGCTTTCTTT
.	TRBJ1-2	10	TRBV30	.	CASGDYGYTF	TGTGCCTCCGGGGACTATGGCTACACCTTC
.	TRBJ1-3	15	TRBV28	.	CASRIPKGSGNTIYF	TGTGCCAGCAGAATACCAAAGGGCTCCGGAAACACCATATATTTT
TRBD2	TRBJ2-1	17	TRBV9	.	CASSVSPFSGGNNEQFF	TGTGCCAGCAGCGTGTCCCCCTTTAGCGGGGGGAACAATGAGCAGTTCTTC
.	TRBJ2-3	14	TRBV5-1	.	CASCQGSGTDTQYF	TGCGCCAGCTGCCAAGGGTCGGGCACAGATACGCAGTATTTT
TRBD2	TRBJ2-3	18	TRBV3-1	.	CASSQEALAGGSTDTQYF	TGTGCCAGCAGCCAAGAGGCCCTAGCGGGAGGGAGCACAGATACGCAGTATTTT
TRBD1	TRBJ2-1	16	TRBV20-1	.	CSARDRTGRSYNEQFF	TGCAGTGCTAGAGACCGGACAGGGAGGTCCTACAATGAGCAGTTCTTC
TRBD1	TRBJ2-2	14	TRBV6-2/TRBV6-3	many	CASRPGQGNGELFF	TGTGCCAGCAGGCCGGGACAGGGGAACGGGGAGCTGTTTTTT
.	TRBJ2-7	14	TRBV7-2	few	CASRPYGAPYEQYF	TGTGCCAGCAGGCCCTACGGGGCCCCCTACGAGCAGTACTTC
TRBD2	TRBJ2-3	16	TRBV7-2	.	CASSLISGLRTDTQYF	TGTGCCAGCAGCTTAATTAGCGGGTTACGCACAGATACGCAGTATTTT
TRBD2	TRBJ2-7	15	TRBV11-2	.	CASSFILAGSYEQYF	TGTGCCAGCAGCTTCATTCTAGCGGGTTCCTACGAGCAGTACTTC
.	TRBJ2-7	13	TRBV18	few	CASSSVGDGWHVF	TGTGCCAGCTCCTCAGTAGGGGACGGATGGCATGTCTTC
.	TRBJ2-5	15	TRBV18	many	CASSPSGASWETQYF	TGTGCCAGCTCACCATCAGGAGCTAGCTGGGAGACCCAGTACTTC
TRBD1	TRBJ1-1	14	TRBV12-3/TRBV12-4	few	CASSLWGDRGEAFF	TGTGCCAGCAGTTTATGGGGGGACAGGGGTGAAGCTTTCTTT
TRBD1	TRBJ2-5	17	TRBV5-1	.	CASSRGGTGTFQETQYF	TGCGCCAGCAGCCGTGGGGGGACAGGGACCTTCCAAGAGACCCAGTACTTC
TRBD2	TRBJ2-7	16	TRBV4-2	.	CASSQEGSGRGYEQYF	TGTGCCAGCAGCCAAGAGGGTAGCGGGAGGGGTTACGAGCAGTACTTC
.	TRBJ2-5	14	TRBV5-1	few	CASSGGTTGETQYF	TGCGCCAGCAGCGGCGGGACAACAGGGGAGACCCAGTACTTC
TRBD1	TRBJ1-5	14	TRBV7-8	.	CASSRDRLNQPQHF	TGTGCCAGCAGCCGGGACAGATTAAATCAGCCCCAGCATTTT
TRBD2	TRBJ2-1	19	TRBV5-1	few	CASSLWGGPGLANQNEQFF	TGCGCCAGCAGCTTGTGGGGGGGCCCGGGACTAGCGAACCAAAATGAGCAGTTCTTC
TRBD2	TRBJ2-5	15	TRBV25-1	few	CASSVAGLAGETQYF	TGTGCCAGCAGCGTAGCCGGACTAGCGGGAGAGACCCAGTACTTC
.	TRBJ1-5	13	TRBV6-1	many	CASSETGDQPQHF	TGTGCCAGCAGTGAGACAGGAGATCAGCCCCAGCATTTT
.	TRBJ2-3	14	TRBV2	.	CASSSGVMTDTQYF	TGTGCCAGCAGTTCAGGAGTTATGACAGATACGCAGTATTTT
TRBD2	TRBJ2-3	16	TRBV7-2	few	CASSVRLAGDTDTQYF	TGTGCCAGCAGCGTAAGACTAGCGGGAGACACAGATACGCAGTATTTT